This record looks at one T cell receptor beta chain sequence and its context. Different DNA sequences within this sample yield the same CDR3. This record comes from a study of blood T cell repertoires in COVID-19. Study information: PBMCs, B-cell-depleted T cells, or T cells provided the cDNA or gDNA that made up the material.

Measured with immunoSEQ multiplex PCR; TCRdb has only the in-frame clones, and not every one. The data hold approximately 140,000 clones, with 86% observed a single time. Germline CDR1 reads MNHEY; CDR2 reads SVGAGI. V was clipped by 0 bases and J by 0 bases; unmatched bases: 1. This CDR3 spans 15 amino acids. This sequence joins TRBV6-5 and TRBJ2-7, with TRBD1 identical over 8 bases. This TCR was sampled from a woman between 45 and 60 years old who had recovered from COVID-19. Source material: PBMCs or T cells enriched from blood (not recorded which). The CDR3 here is CASSYSGTGSYEQYF. The CDR3 coding sequence is TGTGCCAGCAGTTACTCTGGGACAGGCTCCTACGAGCAGTACTTC.